A single sample gave rise to the 20 T cell receptor beta chains below, sequenced in a study of PD-1 blockade in mismatch repair-deficient tumors. TCRdb's table, derived via immunoSEQ multiplex PCR, lists solely in-frame clones and lacks some. There are tens of thousands of clones in the sample; nearly 85% occur only once, and 20% to 25% lies in the top ten. Sequenced material: peripheral blood, taken 12 weeks after starting pembrolizumab. The receptors shown here come from an adult with mismatch repair-deficient cancer.

V and J are TRBV4-1 and TRBJ2-3; unclear D gene. The CDR3 length is 14 residues. V was shortened by 4 bases and J by 1 base, with 9 bases between the two germline ends. Germline loops: CDR1 MGHRA, CDR2 YSYEKL. The CDR3 DNA sequence: TGCGCCAGCAGCCCAAGCACCCGCACAGATACGCAGTATTTT. Residues: CASSPSTRTDTQYF.

The chain carries TRBV7-9 and TRBJ2-3; D ambiguous. The CDR3 has 14 residues. Germline V gene lookup returns CDR1 SEHNR and CDR2 FQNEAQ (reference sequence). The ends were cut back, 5 bases at V and 5 bases at J, with 14 bases in the middle. DNA of the CDR3: TGTGCCAGCAGCCTGCCTTCGGAAGGAGATACGCAGTATTTT. Translation: CASSLPSEGDTQYF.

CDR3 sequence (DNA): TGTGCCAGTAGTATAGGTTGGGGGGCCGATCAGCCCCAGCATTTT. This gives the protein CASSIGWGADQPQHF. The gene calls are TRBV19 and TRBJ1-5, with D perhaps matching TRBD1 (6 bases). V gave up 1 base and J gave up 5 bases, with 12 bases separating them. Germline CDR1 is LNHDA and CDR2 is SQIVND (reference sequence). CDR3 length: 15 amino acids.

The V and J genes are TRBV7-2 and TRBJ2-7; 14 bases align to TRBD2. Germline V gives CDR1 SGHTA, CDR2 FQGNSA. With 2 bases clipped from V and 6 bases from J, the junction kept 9 bases outside the gene matches. This CDR3 spans 17 amino acids. The CDR3 is CASSLQTSGRARREQYF. The CDR3 bases are TGTGCCAGCAGCTTACAGACTAGCGGGAGGGCCAGGCGCGAGCAGTACTTC. The full variable domain, its missing parts supplied by reference TRBV7-2 and TRBJ2-7, is GAGVSQSPSNKVTEKGKDVELRCDPISGHTALYWYRQSLGQGLEFLIYFQGNSAPDKSGLPSDRFSAERTGGSVSTLTIQRTQQEDSAVYLCASSLQTSGRARREQYFGPGTRLTVT.

In its sample, this clone was seen once. The gene calls are TRBV28 and TRBJ2-1; 9 nucleotides align to TRBD2. V trimming: 4 bases; J trimming: 1 base; junction bases outside the gene matches: 8. The CDR3 has 17 amino acids. Germline-derived CDR1 and CDR2 are MDHEN and SYDVKM. The CDR3, as DNA: TGTGCCAGCAGTTCCCGCTGGGCGGGAGGGTCCTACAATGAGCAGTTCTTC. Amino acid sequence: CASSSRWAGGSYNEQFF.

The gene calls are TRBV5-1 and TRBJ2-2; possibly TRBD1 for D (6 bases). Per the germline V gene, CDR1 is SGHRS and CDR2 is YFSETQ. Trimming took 0 bases from V and 7 from J, leaving 13 bases between them. The CDR3 contains 15 residues. CDR3 DNA sequence: TGCGCCAGCAGCTTGGCTGGGACACTCGACGGGGAGCTGTTTTTT. Translating gives CASSLAGTLDGELFF.

The rearrangement links TRBV21-1 to TRBJ2-3; no check of the table's D call, TRBD2, against the DNA was made. TRBV21-1 is deemed a pseudogene. This CDR3 spans 14 amino acids. In nucleotides, the CDR3 is TGTGCCAGCATCCGTGGGGAGCAAGGAGATACGCAGTATTTT. Translated, it gives CASIRGEQGDTQYF.

The chain combines TRBV5-6 with TRBJ1-3; D is uncertain. The CDR3 runs to 14 residues. From germline, CDR1 is SGHDT and CDR2 YYEEEE. Deletions cut 6 bases from V and 9 bases from J, with 19 bases between. The CDR3: CASNHWQAWSTIYF. The CDR3 region has the DNA TGTGCCAGCAACCATTGGCAGGCTTGGAGCACCATATATTTT.

The gene calls are TRBV10-1 and TRBJ2-4, with 9 nucleotides matching TRBD1. V was clipped by 11 bases and J by 1 base; unmatched bases: 15. Germline-derived CDR1 and CDR2 are WNHNN and SYGVQD (reference sequence). The CDR3 length is 17 residues. Written as DNA, the CDR3 is TGCGCCCCCGACTCGGGGACAGGGTATGCGGCCAAAAACATTCAGTACTTC. It is translated as CAPDSGTGYAAKNIQYF.

The genes are TRBV5-4 and TRBJ2-1; TRBD2 matches at 7 bases. Germline CDR1 and CDR2: SGHNT and YYREEE (reference sequence). The CDR3 covers 16 residues. J gave up 2 bases and V 4 bases, and 9 bases lay outside the gene matches. Here the CDR3 DNA reads TGTGCCAGCAGCCCGGCAACCGGGACTACCTACAATGAGCAGTTCTTC. Its translation is CASSPATGTTYNEQFF.

The CDR3 region has the DNA TGTGCCAGTAGTTTTGACAGGGATCAGCCCCAGCATTTT. It translates to CASSFDRDQPQHF. The rearrangement links TRBV19 to TRBJ1-5; 7 nucleotides match TRBD1. Germline V gene lookup returns CDR1 LNHDA and CDR2 SQIVND (reference sequence). V lost 5 bases and J lost 5; bases outside the gene matches: 3. The CDR3 runs to 13 residues.

This clone was found a few times. The chain is built from TRBV18 and TRBJ1-2; D gene ambiguous. The V gene lost 3 bases and the J gene lost 8 bases, with 16 bases spanning the gap. The CDR3 runs 14 residues. Germline values: CDR1 KGHSH, CDR2 LQKENI. This chain's CDR3 is CASSPRDRVFGYTF. DNA of the CDR3: TGTGCCAGCTCACCCAGAGATCGGGTCTTCGGCTACACCTTC.

The chain is built from TRBV19 and TRBJ2-6; D is uncertain. The CDR3 runs to 13 residues. V shed 7 bases and J shed 2 bases, with 6 bases lying between them. Germline CDR1 is LNHDA and CDR2 is SQIVND (reference sequence). CDR3 in amino acids: CASKPPGANVLTF. As DNA, the CDR3 is TGTGCCAGTAAACCCCCTGGGGCCAACGTCCTGACTTTC.

The V gene is TRBV6-6, the J gene TRBJ2-5; D unresolved. The CDR3 is 16 amino acids. With 0 bases removed from V and 3 bases from J, the gap between germline ends came to 14 bases. CDR1 and CDR2 from the germline V gene are MNHNY and SVGAGI (reference sequence). The CDR3 region has the DNA TGTGCCAGCAGTTACTCGAACCTAGGAATGAAAGAGACCCAGTACTTC. Encoded protein: CASSYSNLGMKETQYF.

The chain combines TRBV15 with TRBJ2-1; D gene ambiguous. CDR1 LNHNV and CDR2 YYDKDF come from the germline V gene (reference sequence). This CDR3 region has 15 residues. V dropped 0 bases and J dropped 2 bases, with 8 bases sitting between them. In DNA form, the CDR3 reads TGTGCCACCAGCAGAGATAGGGCGGCCTACAATGAGCAGTTCTTC. This gives the protein CATSRDRAAYNEQFF.

This chain joins TRBV7-9 and TRBJ2-7, with 13 nucleotides matching TRBD2. This CDR3 comprises 18 residues. Germline V gives CDR1 SEHNR, CDR2 FQNEAQ (reference sequence). Trimming took 5 bases from V and 0 from J; bases not matched to a gene: 10. The CDR3 sequence is CASSPGTSGKSPSYEQYF. CDR3 nucleotides: TGTGCCAGCAGCCCAGGGACTAGCGGGAAGAGCCCCTCCTACGAGCAGTACTTC.

This clone was found a few times. V gene TRBV27 combines with J gene TRBJ2-7; D perhaps matches TRBD1 (6 bases). The CDR3 is 14 amino acids. Germline assignment: CDR1 MNHEY and CDR2 SMNVEV (reference sequence). V was shortened by 2 bases and J by 0 bases, with 8 bases between the two germline ends. The DNA of the CDR3 is TGTGCCAGCAGTTTAGACAGGTACTCCTACGAGCAGTACTTC. Protein sequence: CASSLDRYSYEQYF.

The chain has TRBV2 and TRBJ2-7; 8 bases line up with TRBD2. The V segment lost 7 bases and the J segment 7 bases; nucleotides outside the gene matches: 18. Germline V lookup: CDR1 SNHLY, CDR2 FYNNEI. The CDR3 length is 16 residues. The CDR3 is CASTESVGGRRREQYF. The CDR3, as DNA: TGTGCCAGCACAGAATCTGTCGGCGGGAGGAGGAGAGAGCAGTACTTC.

This chain joins TRBV6-7 and TRBJ1-5, with D possibly TRBD1 on 6 matching bases. TRBV6-7 falls under the ORF class, with uncertain function. Trimming took off 0 bases at V and 5 bases at J, with 14 bases between the two ends. The CDR3 runs 16 residues. CDR3 residues: CASSYSSGAEYQPQHF. The CDR3 nucleotides read TGTGCCAGCAGTTACTCCTCGGGGGCGGAGTATCAGCCCCAGCATTTT.

J is TRBJ2-1 and V is TRBV6-4, with 13 nucleotides matching TRBD2. The CDR3 has 14 amino acids. V trimming: 4 bases; J trimming: 6 bases; junction bases outside the gene matches: 0. The germline gives CDR1 MRHNA, CDR2 SNTAGT. The CDR3 coding sequence is TGTGCCAGCAGTGGGACTAGCGGGAGCAATGAGCAGTTCTTC. Its translation is CASSGTSGSNEQFF.